This T cell receptor (beta chain) comes out of a study of T-cell reconstitution after alpha-beta-depleted transplantation in children. Researchers prepared the TCRbeta library using unique molecular identifiers, the study reports. TCRdb reprocessed the PCR reads via MiXCR and lists one record per CDR3 protein. The data show approximately 350,000 distinct CDR3 sequences, approximately 10% seen once. The germline V gene has CDR1 DFQATT and CDR2 SNEGSKA (reference sequence). J gave up 7 bases and V 0 bases, and 7 bases lay outside the gene matches. The CDR3 spans 15 residues. The table lists this clonotype with a few counts.

This chain connects TRBV20-1 to TRBJ2-2; 8 positions match TRBD2. The sample here was PBMCs from the stem cell graft donor, taken from the stem cell graft. The source of this sequence is a human donor who donated a stem cell graft to a child with acute lymphoblastic leukemia. CDR3 DNA: TGCAGTGCTAGAGACCCTACTAGCGGCGGCGGGGAGCTGTTTTTT. Encoded protein: CSARDPTSGGGELFF.